The subject of this entry is one T cell receptor (beta chain). Genomic DNA per cell subset filled all wells of several immunoSEQ plates. The assay was immunoSEQ multiplex PCR, and TCRdb's table has in-frame clones only and misses some. Altogether 2 million to 2.5 million clones are present, under 95% being singletons, with the ten largest covering 0.36%. The CDR3 is 13 amino acids. Germline-derived CDR1 and CDR2 are SNHLY and FYNNEI. V lost 6 bases and J lost 0, with 8 bases in between. The data derive from a study of shared clonotypes between healthy human individuals. The source is a man aged 18-30 years in good health. Some clones in this sample may be carry-over from other donors' samples. The chain combines TRBV2 with TRBJ1-1; D gene unclear. The sample was naive CD4+ T cells from PBMCs. Subset given: CD45RA+ positively selected. CDR3 DNA sequence: TGTGCCAGCAGCCTTGGCCTGAACACTGAAGCTTTCTTT. Residues: CASSLGLNTEAFF. The entire variable domain, with the rest obtained from reference TRBV2 and TRBJ1-1, is as follows: EPEVTQTPSHQVTQMGQEVILRCVPISNHLYFYWYRQILGQKVEFLVSFYNNEISEKSEIFDDQFSVERPDGSNFTLKIRSTKLEDSAMYFCASSLGLNTEAFFGQGTRLTVV.